This T cell receptor (beta chain) was sequenced in a study of T-cell reconstitution after alpha-beta-depleted transplantation in children. Study results and caveats: Diversity of TCRbeta at day 60 was high in some patients, arising from surviving recipient T cells and thymic progenitors. It was reported that alpha-beta T cells came from several hundred expanded graft clones (about two months after transplant). Newly produced T cells mostly provided counts and TCRbeta diversity after one year, as hyperexpanded clones declined.

V lost 0 bases, J lost 7 bases, and 11 bases stayed unmatched. The CDR3 loop spans 16 amino acids. Germline V lookup: CDR1 GTSNPN, CDR2 SVGIG (reference sequence). About this clonotype: Antigen specificity is unknown.

Unique molecular identifiers were used in preparing the TCRbeta library. TCRdb redid the calling of the PCR reads with MiXCR, one entry per CDR3 protein. The data contain hundreds of thousands of distinct CDR3 sequences, 10% to 15% of them singletons. This rearrangement joins TRBV30 to TRBJ2-2, with 7 bases matching TRBD2. This TCR derives from a male patient under 18 who had a stem cell transplant for acute myeloid leukemia, so the T cells may come from the graft donor. The sample in question was PBMCs, mostly from graft donor cells, obtained 360 days after TCRalphabeta/CD19-depleted stem cell transplant. CDR3 DNA sequence: TGTGCCTGGAGTGTACGGTCCGTCCTAGCGGTCGGGGAGCTGTTTTTT. It encodes CAWSVRSVLAVGELFF.